This T cell receptor beta chain came from a study of blood T cells in healthy people across ages. This clonotype appeared many times. The germline CDR1 and CDR2 sequences are SGHTA and FQGNSA. V was trimmed by 3 bases and J by 2 bases, leaving 2 bases between them. CDR3 length: 13 residues. Through a sample-barcoded 5' primer and a J-beta primer mix, a second PCR was run for roughly 6 to 11 cycles. TCRdb reanalysed the 5' RACE reads using MiXCR and keeps one entry per CDR3 protein. The sample has roughly 720,000 distinct CDR3 sequences; roughly 50% are singletons. The sequence came from a man at least 80 years old in good health. V and J are TRBV7-2 and TRBJ2-6, with no clear D. Specimen: blood. The CDR3 DNA follows: TGTGCCAGCAGCTTCGCTGGGGCCAACGTCCTGACTTTC. This sequence encodes CASSFAGANVLTF.